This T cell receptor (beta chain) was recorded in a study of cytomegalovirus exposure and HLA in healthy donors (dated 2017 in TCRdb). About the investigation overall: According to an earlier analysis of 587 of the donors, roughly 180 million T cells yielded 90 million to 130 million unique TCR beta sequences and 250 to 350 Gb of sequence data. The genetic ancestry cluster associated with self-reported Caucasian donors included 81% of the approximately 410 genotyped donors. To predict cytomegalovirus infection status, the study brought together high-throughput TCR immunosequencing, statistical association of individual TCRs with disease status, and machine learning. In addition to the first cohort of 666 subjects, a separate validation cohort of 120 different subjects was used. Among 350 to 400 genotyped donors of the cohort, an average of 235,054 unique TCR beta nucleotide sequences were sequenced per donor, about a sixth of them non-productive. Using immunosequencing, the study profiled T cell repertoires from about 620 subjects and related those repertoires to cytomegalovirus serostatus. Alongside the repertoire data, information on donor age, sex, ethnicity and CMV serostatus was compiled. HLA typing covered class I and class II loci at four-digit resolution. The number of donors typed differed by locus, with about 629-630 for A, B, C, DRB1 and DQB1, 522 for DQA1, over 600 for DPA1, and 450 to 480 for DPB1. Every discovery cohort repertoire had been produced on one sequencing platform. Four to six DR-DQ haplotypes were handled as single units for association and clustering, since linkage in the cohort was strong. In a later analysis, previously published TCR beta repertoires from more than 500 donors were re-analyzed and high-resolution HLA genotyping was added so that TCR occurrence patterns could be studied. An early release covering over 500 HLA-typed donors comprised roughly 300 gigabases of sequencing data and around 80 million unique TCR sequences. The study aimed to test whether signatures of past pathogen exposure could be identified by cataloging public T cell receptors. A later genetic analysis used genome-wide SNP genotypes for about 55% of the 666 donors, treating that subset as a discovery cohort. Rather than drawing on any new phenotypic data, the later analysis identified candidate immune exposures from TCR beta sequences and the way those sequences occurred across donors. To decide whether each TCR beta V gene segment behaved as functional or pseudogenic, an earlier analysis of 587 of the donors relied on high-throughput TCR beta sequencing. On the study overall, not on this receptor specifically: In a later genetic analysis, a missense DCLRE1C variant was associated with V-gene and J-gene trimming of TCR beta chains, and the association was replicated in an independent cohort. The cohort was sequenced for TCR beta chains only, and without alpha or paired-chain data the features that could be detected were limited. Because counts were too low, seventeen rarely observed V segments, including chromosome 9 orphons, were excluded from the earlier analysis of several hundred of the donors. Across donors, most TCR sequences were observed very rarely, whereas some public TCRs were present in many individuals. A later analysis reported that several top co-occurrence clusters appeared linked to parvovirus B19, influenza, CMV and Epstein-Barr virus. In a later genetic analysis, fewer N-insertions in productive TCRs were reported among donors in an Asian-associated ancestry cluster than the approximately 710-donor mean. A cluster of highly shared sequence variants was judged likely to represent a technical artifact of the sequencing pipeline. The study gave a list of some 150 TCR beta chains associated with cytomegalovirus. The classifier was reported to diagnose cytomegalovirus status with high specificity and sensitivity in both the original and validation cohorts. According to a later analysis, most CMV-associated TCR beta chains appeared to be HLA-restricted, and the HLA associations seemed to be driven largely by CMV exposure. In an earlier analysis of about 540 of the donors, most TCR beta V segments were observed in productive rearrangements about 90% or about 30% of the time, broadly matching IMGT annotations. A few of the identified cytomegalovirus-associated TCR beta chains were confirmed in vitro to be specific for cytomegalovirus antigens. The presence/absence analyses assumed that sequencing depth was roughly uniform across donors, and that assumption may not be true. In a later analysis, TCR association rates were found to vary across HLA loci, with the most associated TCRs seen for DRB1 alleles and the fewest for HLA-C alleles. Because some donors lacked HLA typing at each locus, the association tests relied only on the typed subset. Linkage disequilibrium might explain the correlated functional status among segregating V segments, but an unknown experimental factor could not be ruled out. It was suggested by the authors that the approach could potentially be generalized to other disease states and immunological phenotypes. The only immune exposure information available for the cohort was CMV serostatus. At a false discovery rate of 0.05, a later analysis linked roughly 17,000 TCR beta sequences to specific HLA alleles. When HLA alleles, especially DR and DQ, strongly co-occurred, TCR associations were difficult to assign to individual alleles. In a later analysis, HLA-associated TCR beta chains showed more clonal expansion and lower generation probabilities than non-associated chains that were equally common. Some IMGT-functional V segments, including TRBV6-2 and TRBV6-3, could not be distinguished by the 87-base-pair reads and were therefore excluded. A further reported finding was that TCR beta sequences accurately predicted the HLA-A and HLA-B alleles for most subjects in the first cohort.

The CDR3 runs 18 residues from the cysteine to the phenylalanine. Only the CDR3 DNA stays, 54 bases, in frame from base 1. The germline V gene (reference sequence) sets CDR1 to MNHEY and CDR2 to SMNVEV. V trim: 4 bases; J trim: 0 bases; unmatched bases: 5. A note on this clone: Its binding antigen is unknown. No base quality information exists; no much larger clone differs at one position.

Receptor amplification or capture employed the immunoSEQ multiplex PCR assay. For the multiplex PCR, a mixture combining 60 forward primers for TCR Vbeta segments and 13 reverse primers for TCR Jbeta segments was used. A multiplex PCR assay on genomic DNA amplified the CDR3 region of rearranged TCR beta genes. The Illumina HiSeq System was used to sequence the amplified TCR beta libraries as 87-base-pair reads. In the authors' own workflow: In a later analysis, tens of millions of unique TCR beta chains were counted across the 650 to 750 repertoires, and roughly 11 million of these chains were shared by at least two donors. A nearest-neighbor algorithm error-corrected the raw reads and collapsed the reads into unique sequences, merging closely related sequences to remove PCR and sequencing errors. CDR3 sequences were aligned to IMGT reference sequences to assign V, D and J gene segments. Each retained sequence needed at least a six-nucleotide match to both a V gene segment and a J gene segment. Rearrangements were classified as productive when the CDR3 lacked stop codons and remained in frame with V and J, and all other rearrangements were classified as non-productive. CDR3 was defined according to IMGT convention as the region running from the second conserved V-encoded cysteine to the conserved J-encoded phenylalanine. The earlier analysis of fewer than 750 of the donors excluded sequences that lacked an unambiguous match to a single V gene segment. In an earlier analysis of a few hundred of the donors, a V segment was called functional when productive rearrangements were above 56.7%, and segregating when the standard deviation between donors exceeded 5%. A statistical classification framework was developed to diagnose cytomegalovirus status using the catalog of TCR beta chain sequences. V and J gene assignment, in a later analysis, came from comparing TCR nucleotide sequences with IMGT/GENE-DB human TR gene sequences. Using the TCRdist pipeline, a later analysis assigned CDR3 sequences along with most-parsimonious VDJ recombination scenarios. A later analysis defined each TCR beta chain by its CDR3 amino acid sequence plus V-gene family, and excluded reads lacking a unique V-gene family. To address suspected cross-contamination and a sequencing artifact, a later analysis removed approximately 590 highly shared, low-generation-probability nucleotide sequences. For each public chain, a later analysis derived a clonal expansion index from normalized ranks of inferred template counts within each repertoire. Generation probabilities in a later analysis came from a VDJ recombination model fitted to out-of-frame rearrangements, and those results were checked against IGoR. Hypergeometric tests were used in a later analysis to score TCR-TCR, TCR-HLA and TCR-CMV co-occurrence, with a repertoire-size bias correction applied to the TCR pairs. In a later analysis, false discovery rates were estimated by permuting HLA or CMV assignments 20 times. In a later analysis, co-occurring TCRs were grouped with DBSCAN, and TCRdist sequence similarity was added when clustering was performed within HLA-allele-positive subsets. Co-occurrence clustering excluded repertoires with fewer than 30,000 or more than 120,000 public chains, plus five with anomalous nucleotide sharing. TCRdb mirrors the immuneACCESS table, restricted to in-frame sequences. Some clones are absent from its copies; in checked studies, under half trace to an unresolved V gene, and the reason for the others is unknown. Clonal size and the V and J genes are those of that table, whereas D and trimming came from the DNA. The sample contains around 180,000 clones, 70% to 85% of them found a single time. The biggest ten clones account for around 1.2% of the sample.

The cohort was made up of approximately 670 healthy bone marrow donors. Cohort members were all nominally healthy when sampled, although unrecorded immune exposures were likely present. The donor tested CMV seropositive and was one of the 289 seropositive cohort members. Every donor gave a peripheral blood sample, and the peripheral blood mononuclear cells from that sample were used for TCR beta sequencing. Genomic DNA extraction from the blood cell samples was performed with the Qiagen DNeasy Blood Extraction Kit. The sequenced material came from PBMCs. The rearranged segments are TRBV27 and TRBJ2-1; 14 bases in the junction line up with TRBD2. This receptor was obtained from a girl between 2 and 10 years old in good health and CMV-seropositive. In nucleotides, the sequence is TGTGCCAGCAGTTCTCGGACTAGCGGGGGGAGCTCCTACAATGAGCAGTTCTTC. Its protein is CASSSRTSGGSSYNEQFF.